These 3 T cell receptor beta chains were sequenced from one sample in a study of cytomegalovirus exposure and HLA in healthy donors. In the PCR, 60 Vbeta and 13 Jbeta primers were used. Repertoires were generated with immunoSEQ multiplex PCR, while TCRdb's copy carries only in-frame clones and drops some. The sample has 150,000 to 200,000 clones, 60% to 85% seen once; the top ten hold roughly 7.3%. The material sequenced was PBMCs. The receptors derive from a male donor in good health and CMV-seropositive.

The rearrangement links TRBV5-1 to TRBJ1-1; perhaps TRBD1 as D (6 bases). Germline V gives CDR1 SGHRS, CDR2 YFSETQ. Between the trimmed V and J ends, which lost 2 bases and 3 bases, there was a span of 11 bases. This CDR3 spans 14 amino acids. For the CDR3, the DNA is TGCGCCAGCAGCTTATGGGAGGGGGACACTGAAGCTTTCTTT. It encodes CASSLWEGDTEAFF.

V usage is TRBV7-6 and J usage is TRBJ1-3; 8 bases agree with TRBD1. The J segment lost 4 bases and the V segment lost 0 bases, leaving 2 bases of the junction unmatched. The CDR3 totals 15 residues. Germline CDR1 and CDR2: SGHVS and FNYEAQ. The CDR3 reads CASSLAGQAGNTIYF. The DNA of the CDR3 is TGTGCCAGCAGCTTAGCGGGACAGGCGGGAAACACCATATATTTT.

This chain connects TRBV20-1 to TRBJ1-5; the D gene is possibly TRBD1 (5 bases). V was shortened by 7 bases and J by 2 bases, with 6 bases between the two germline ends. The CDR3 is 11 residues long. In germline, CDR1 is DFQATT, CDR2 SNEGSKA (reference sequence). The CDR3 is CSVRGNQPQHF. The CDR3 nucleotides read TGCAGTGTCAGGGGCAATCAGCCCCAGCATTTT.